One sample yielded the 18 T cell receptor beta chains listed below, sequenced in a study of cytotoxic CD8 clonotypes in ibrutinib-treated CLL. This table comes from immunoSEQ multiplex PCR, and its TCRdb copy is limited to in-frame clones, with some not included. The repertoire holds tens of thousands of clones, with around 60% as singletons. This material consisted of PBMCs, taken after 24 months of ibrutinib treatment. The receptor source for this set is a human donor with chronic lymphocytic leukemia.

The J gene is TRBJ2-5, the V gene TRBV27; D is ambiguous. Looked up from germline, CDR1 is MNHEY and CDR2 is SMNVEV (reference sequence). The CDR3 is 14 amino acids. V lost 6 bases, J lost 6 bases, and 17 bases lay in between. The CDR3 DNA follows: TGTGCCAGCAGGGAGAGTGTGGGGAAAAAGACCCAGTACTTC. This encodes CASRESVGKKTQYF.

V usage is TRBV2 and J usage is TRBJ1-5; the D is unclear. Between the trimmed V and J ends, which lost 2 bases and 4 bases, there was a span of 12 bases. The V gene's germline CDR1 is SNHLY and CDR2 FYNNEI. CDR3 length equals 15 residues. The DNA for the CDR3 is TGTGCCAGCAGTGAATTATCGGACGGGAATCAGCCCCAGCATTTT. Translating it yields CASSELSDGNQPQHF.

The V call is TRBV5-1, the J call TRBJ2-2, with unresolved D. This CDR3 spans 16 amino acids. V was trimmed by 0 bases and J by 4 bases, leaving 13 bases between them. Germline loops: CDR1 SGHRS, CDR2 YFSETQ. The CDR3 region has the DNA TGCGCCAGCAGCTTGGAGGGATCTTCGACCACCGGGGAGCTGTTTTTT. It translates to CASSLEGSSTTGELFF.

The gene calls are TRBV9 and TRBJ2-7; 9 positions agree with TRBD2. The junction had 20 bases not matched to a gene; V was cut back by 0 bases and J by 7 bases. From germline, CDR1 is SGDLS and CDR2 YYNGEE. The CDR3 extends over 19 amino acids. Here the CDR3 DNA reads TGTGCCAGCAGCGTAGATTGCTGTAGCGGGGGATCTCAAAGGAGTGAGCAGTACGTC. Translating it yields CASSVDCCSGGSQRSEQYV.

V usage is TRBV28 and J usage is TRBJ1-3, with no clear D. The CDR3 is 13 residues long. The germline CDR1 and CDR2 sequences are MDHEN and SYDVKM. Trimming stripped 6 bases from V and 0 bases from J, with 6 bases between. The CDR3 reads CASSKSSGNTIYF. For the CDR3, the DNA is TGTGCCAGCAGCAAGAGCTCTGGAAACACCATATATTTT.

The chain joins TRBV6-5 to TRBJ1-2, with unresolved D. V was clipped by 0 bases and J by 7 bases, with 12 bases between them. Germline V gene data show CDR1 as MNHEY and CDR2 as SVGAGI. The CDR3 runs to 14 residues. In nucleotides, the CDR3 is TGTGCCAGCAGTTACTCGCGTGTTTCCGGTGGCTACACCTTC. It specifies CASSYSRVSGGYTF.

V usage is TRBV5-1 and J usage is TRBJ2-3; D may be TRBD2 (5 bases). The CDR3 covers 17 residues. Trimming cost V 3 bases and J 1 base, with 18 bases left between them. Germline loops: CDR1 SGHRS, CDR2 YFSETQ. CDR3 coding DNA: TGCGCCAGCAGCTCCGGGATCCGGGCAGGTGGCACAGATACGCAGTATTTT. It translates to CASSSGIRAGGTDTQYF.

J is TRBJ1-1 and V is TRBV30; 9 positions match TRBD1. The junction had 17 bases not matched to a gene; V was cut back by 8 bases and J by 4 bases. Germline lookup yields CDR1 GTSNPN and CDR2 SVGIG (reference sequence). The CDR3 loop spans 16 amino acids. The CDR3 nucleotides read TGTGCCACGAAAAGCCCCGGGACAGGGACAGGCACTGAAGCTTTCTTT. It specifies CATKSPGTGTGTEAFF.

The chain employs TRBV6-4 and TRBJ2-3; 10 nucleotides match TRBD1. V shed 10 bases and J 8 bases; nucleotides not matched to a gene: 9. CDR3 length: 13 amino acids. Germline CDR1 is MRHNA and CDR2 is SNTAGT. CDR3 coding DNA: TGTGCCACTTCGACAGGGGGCGTCGGTACGCAGTATTTT. This gives the protein CATSTGGVGTQYF.

The chain combines TRBV2 with TRBJ2-1; 7 bases match TRBD2. CDR3 length: 14 amino acids. In germline, CDR1 is SNHLY, CDR2 FYNNEI. V shed 2 bases, J shed 5 bases, and the junction held 3 bases outside the gene matches. The CDR3 is CASSEPSGHNEQFF. The CDR3 coding sequence is TGTGCCAGCAGTGAACCTAGCGGTCACAATGAGCAGTTCTTC. Full variable domain (rest looked up from reference TRBV2 and TRBJ2-1): EPEVTQTPSHQVTQMGQEVILRCVPISNHLYFYWYRQILGQKVEFLVSFYNNEISEKSEIFDDQFSVERPDGSNFTLKIRSTKLEDSAMYFCASSEPSGHNEQFFGPGTRLTVL.

The CDR3 reads CASYVGFTSGNTIYF. CDR3 nucleotide sequence: TGTGCCAGCTACGTGGGGTTTACGTCTGGAAACACCATATATTTT. This sequence joins TRBV6-1 and TRBJ1-3; D unclear. The CDR3 totals 15 residues. Germline V CDR1 and CDR2: MNHNS, SASEGT. V lost 8 bases and J 1 base, leaving 15 bases between the germline ends.

The gene calls are TRBV2 and TRBJ1-1; the D is unclear. The CDR3 contains 15 residues. V lost 2 bases and J lost 1, with 11 bases in between. Per the germline V gene, CDR1 is SNHLY and CDR2 is FYNNEI. In DNA, the CDR3 is TGTGCCAGCAGTGAAACGGCAGGTTCGAACACTGAAGCTTTCTTT. As protein: CASSETAGSNTEAFF.

A single count supports this clone. This chain joins TRBV6-1 and TRBJ2-7; the D gene is possibly TRBD2 (5 bases). The CDR3 has 11 amino acids. Germline V CDR1 and CDR2: MNHNS, SASEGT. V gave up 7 bases and J gave up 4 bases, with 8 bases separating them. The chain's CDR3 is CASTGKYEQYF. The DNA for the CDR3 is TGTGCCAGCACGGGAAAATACGAGCAGTACTTC.

The chain has TRBV5-1 and TRBJ2-7, with D possibly TRBD2 on 6 matching bases. CDR3 length: 18 amino acids. Trimming removed 3 bases at V and 4 bases at J, with 26 bases between. The V gene's germline CDR1 is SGHRS and CDR2 YFSETQ. CDR3 amino acids: CASSSQVGTSTGGYEQYF. The CDR3 DNA is TGCGCCAGCAGCTCCCAGGTAGGGACTTCTACTGGGGGGTACGAGCAGTACTTC.

The rearrangement uses TRBV30 and TRBJ1-3; D is uncertain. This CDR3 is built from 16 residues. V was trimmed by 0 bases and J by 3 bases, leaving 15 bases between them. Per germline, CDR1 GTSNPN and CDR2 SVGIG (reference sequence). The CDR3 sequence is CAWSVPKTPFGNTIYF. DNA of the CDR3: TGTGCCTGGAGTGTACCAAAAACCCCTTTTGGAAACACCATATATTTT.

This clone is a singleton in its sample. The rearrangement links TRBV6-5 to TRBJ2-7; 7 bases fit TRBD2. Germline loops: CDR1 MNHEY, CDR2 SVGAGI. J gave up 0 bases and V 6 bases, and 5 bases lay outside the gene matches. The CDR3 is 14 residues long. The CDR3 loop reads CASSPRLASYEQYV. The CDR3 coding sequence is TGTGCCAGCAGCCCCAGACTAGCCTCCTACGAGCAGTACGTC.

This clone was recorded only once. The chain employs TRBV27 and TRBJ2-7; D assignment may be TRBD1 or TRBD2 (5 bases each). The CDR3 is made up of 16 amino acids. The germline V and J ends were trimmed by 4 bases and 1 base, with 17 bases remaining between them. Per the germline V gene, CDR1 is MNHEY and CDR2 is SMNVEV (reference sequence). CDR3 in DNA: TGTGCCAGCAGTTCCCCCTCGCAGGGCGGGTCCTACGAGCAGTACTTC. Translated: CASSSPSQGGSYEQYF.

The chain joins TRBV10-3 to TRBJ1-1; TRBD1 aligns across 8 bases. CDR1 and CDR2 from the germline V gene are ENHRY and SYGVKD. The V gene end was trimmed by 4 bases and the J gene end by 1 base; junction bases not matched to a gene: 5. The length of the CDR3 is 15 residues. The CDR3 is CAISADRGENTEAFF. The CDR3 region has the DNA TGTGCCATCAGTGCTGACAGGGGAGAGAACACTGAAGCTTTCTTT.